The 15 T cell receptor beta chains below all came from one sample that was sequenced in a study of identical twins. TCRdb fed the 5' RACE reads into MiXCR, producing one record per CDR3 protein. The sample has 450,000 or so distinct CDR3 sequences, 14% seen once; the top ten hold about 0.97%. The data were also submitted as part of a second study, on yellow fever vaccine responses in identical twins.

The specimen was CD4+ T cells sorted from blood. The receptors derive from a woman aged 18-29 years in good health.

The rearrangement joins TRBV20-1 to TRBJ2-5, with D perhaps TRBD1 or TRBD2 (6 bases each). The CDR3 runs 14 residues. Trimming removed 4 bases from V and 6 bases from J, with 18 bases in between. From germline, CDR1 is DFQATT and CDR2 SNEGSKA (reference sequence). The CDR3 reads CSATAWGAGKTQYF. CDR3 nucleotides: TGCAGTGCTACCGCTTGGGGGGCCGGGAAGACCCAGTACTTC.

This clonotype has a count of ten or more. The rearrangement joins TRBV29-1 to TRBJ1-1; D gene ambiguous. This CDR3 contains 12 residues. V was trimmed by 4 bases and J by 5 bases, leaving 11 bases between them. Germline loops: CDR1 SQVTM, CDR2 ANQGSEA. CDR3 DNA sequence: TGCAGCGTTGCGAGAGGAGATACTGAAGCTTTCTTT. Amino acid sequence: CSVARGDTEAFF.

This clonotype showed up just a few times. The chain uses TRBV5-1 and TRBJ2-6, with D perhaps given as TRBD1 or TRBD2 (6 bases each). The CDR3 is 19 amino acids. Germline V gene sequence: CDR1 SGHRS, CDR2 YFSETQ. V was shortened by 4 bases and J by 0 bases, with 20 bases between the two germline ends. The CDR3 reads CASSPWGADGTSGANVLTF. For the CDR3, the DNA is TGCGCCAGCAGCCCTTGGGGGGCGGACGGTACCTCTGGGGCCAACGTCCTGACTTTC.

This clonotype was counted at least ten times. The rearrangement uses TRBV5-1 and TRBJ2-7; 7 positions match TRBD1. The germline CDR1 and CDR2 sequences are SGHRS and YFSETQ. V lost 4 bases, J lost 5 bases, and 6 bases stayed unmatched. The length of the CDR3 is 13 residues. The CDR3 protein is CASSPTGDHEQYF. The CDR3 DNA reads as TGCGCCAGCAGCCCCACAGGGGACCACGAGCAGTACTTC.

CDR3 nucleotides: TGTGCCAGCAGCTTTAGGGGCGCGGACAGGGACACGCAGTATTTT. It is translated as CASSFRGADRDTQYF. The chain couples TRBV11-2 to TRBJ2-3, with 8 bases that match TRBD1. From germline, CDR1 is SGHAT and CDR2 FQNNGV. Trimming cost V 3 bases and J 9 bases; bases outside gene matches: 11. The CDR3 totals 15 residues.

The V and J genes are TRBV7-2 and TRBJ2-7; 11 bases line up with TRBD2. J lost 4 bases, V lost 4 bases, and 6 bases had no gene match. The CDR3 has 15 amino acids. CDR1 SGHTA and CDR2 FQGNSA come from the germline V gene. The CDR3 DNA reads TGTGCCAGCAGCTGGCCCGGGACTAGCGGATACGAGCAGTACTTC. Protein product: CASSWPGTSGYEQYF.

CDR3 in DNA: TGTGCCAGCAGTGGGACAAGTAATGAAAAACTGTTTTTT. Translated: CASSGTSNEKLFF. The chain employs TRBV6-6 and TRBJ1-4; the D gene is possibly TRBD1 (6 bases). The germline V gene has CDR1 MNHNY and CDR2 SVGAGI (reference sequence). The CDR3 has 13 amino acids. Trimming took 5 bases from V and 4 from J, leaving 8 bases between them.

This clonotype was detected only a few times. This rearrangement joins TRBV20-1 to TRBJ2-1; 8 nucleotides match TRBD2. Germline V CDR1 and CDR2: DFQATT, SNEGSKA (reference sequence). The trim removed 6 bases at V and 2 bases at J, leaving 9 bases unmatched. CDR3 size: 15 residues. Here the CDR3 DNA reads TGCAGTGCCCCGGTGGGCGGGGGGACCTACAATGAGCAGTTCTTC. This translates into CSAPVGGGTYNEQFF.

The V gene is TRBV6-1, the J gene TRBJ2-7; D remains ambiguous. Deletions cut 5 bases from V and 3 bases from J, with 8 bases between. The CDR3 covers 12 residues. CDR1 and CDR2 from the germline V gene are MNHNS and SASEGT. This chain's CDR3 is CASSQRLYEQYF. CDR3 bases: TGTGCCAGCAGTCAGCGTCTCTACGAGCAGTACTTC.

A few counts support this clonotype. The J gene is TRBJ2-2, the V gene TRBV6-1; D may be TRBD1 or TRBD2 (5 bases each). V was shortened by 5 bases and J by 5 bases, with 15 bases between the two germline ends. CDR1 is MNHNS, CDR2 SASEGT, per germline. This CDR3 is built from 15 residues. The CDR3 protein is CASSTGTPFTGELFF. DNA of the CDR3: TGTGCCAGCAGTACCGGGACCCCGTTTACCGGGGAGCTGTTTTTT.

This clonotype was seen many times. The J gene is TRBJ2-7, the V gene TRBV12-3 or TRBV12-4; 9 bases align to TRBD1. This CDR3 region has 14 residues. V gave up 1 base and J gave up 4 bases; unmatched junction bases: 2. This chain's CDR3 is CASSLVQGAYEQYF. The CDR3 DNA sequence: TGTGCCAGCAGTTTAGTACAGGGGGCATACGAGCAGTACTTC.

The chain links TRBV6-5 to TRBJ2-1, with unresolved D. The germline V gene has CDR1 MNHEY and CDR2 SVGAGI. V lost 5 bases and J 6 bases, leaving 8 bases between the germline ends. The CDR3 is made up of 12 amino acids. The CDR3 is CASSQNLNEQFF. CDR3 nucleotide sequence: TGTGCCAGCAGTCAAAACCTCAATGAGCAGTTCTTC.

The V and J genes are TRBV4-1 and TRBJ2-1, with D perhaps matching TRBD2 (6 bases). This CDR3 region has 18 residues. Deletions cut 0 bases from V and 8 bases from J, with 23 bases between. Germline values: CDR1 MGHRA, CDR2 YSYEKL. The CDR3 sequence is CASSQERVWEWRGYEQFF. CDR3 bases: TGCGCCAGCAGCCAAGAAAGAGTGTGGGAGTGGAGGGGTTATGAGCAGTTCTTC.

This clonotype appeared many times. The chain couples TRBV12-3 or TRBV12-4 to TRBJ1-1, with 7 nucleotides matching TRBD1. Trimming cost V 4 bases and J 2 bases; bases outside gene matches: 7. The CDR3 has 15 residues. CDR3 region: CASSSGGSRNTEAFF. The CDR3 DNA follows: TGTGCCAGCAGTTCAGGGGGAAGTAGAAACACTGAAGCTTTCTTT.

The chain recombines TRBV9 with TRBJ2-3, with 12 bases matching TRBD2. V was pared by 0 bases and J by 5 bases, with 7 bases of the junction left unmatched. CDR1 and CDR2 from the germline V gene are SGDLS and YYNGEE. CDR3 size: 17 residues. CDR3 sequence reads: CASSVGASGGAGDTQYF. CDR3 DNA sequence: TGTGCCAGCAGCGTAGGGGCTAGCGGGGGGGCGGGAGATACGCAGTATTTT.